This T cell receptor beta chain originates from a study of early T cells in non-severe SARS-CoV-2 infection. This clonotype turned up a few times. The germline V gene encodes CDR1 KGHSH and CDR2 LQKENI. V was shortened by 1 base and J by 6 bases, with 7 bases between the two germline ends. The CDR3 is made up of 13 amino acids. Each CDR3 protein is one row after TCRdb ran MiXCR on the 5' RACE reads. The sample comprises tens of thousands of distinct CDR3 sequences, more than 15% of which are singletons, and around 9.8% rests with the top ten. The sample here was whole blood, taken at baseline. The chain has TRBV18 and TRBJ2-1; D gene unclear. The TCR originated in an adult who was a healthcare worker with PCR-confirmed SARS-CoV-2 infection or an uninfected control (not recorded which). The CDR3 coding sequence is TGTGCCAGCTCACCACAGGGTCTCAATGAGCAGTTCTTC. Its translation: CASSPQGLNEQFF.